This TCR beta chain was recovered during a study of Ad26.COV2.S vaccination and SARS-CoV-2 variants. Findings and caveats of the study: Recipients given vaccine exceeded placebo recipients in spike-specific TCR breadth. Assessments of TCR breadth and depth may have underestimated the total T cell responses. CD8+ and CD4+ T cells specific for spike reportedly responded with substantial breadth after vaccination.

Notes on this clone: Its antigen is unknown.

Described treatment: 19 received Ad26.COV2.S at low or high dose, single or two shots; five or six received placebo; per-sample allocation not given. Sample collection was performed on day 63 after the first vaccine or placebo injection. Per the germline V gene, CDR1 is LGHDT and CDR2 is YNNKEL (reference sequence). There are 15 residues in the CDR3. V was shortened by 4 bases and J by 6 bases, with 18 bases between the two germline ends. TCRdb's copy holds only in-frame clones and misses some; the assay was immunoSEQ multiplex PCR. Found here are around 340,000 clones, 80% to 90% of them singletons; the top ten hold approximately 11%.

J is TRBJ1-2 and V is TRBV3-1 (or the pseudogene TRBV3-2); D perhaps matches TRBD1 (5 bases). The specimen was peripheral blood, collected in a trial of Ad26.COV2.S vaccine versus placebo. This receptor was identified in a person between 18 and 59 years old who received the Ad26.COV2.S COVID-19 vaccine or a placebo. The CDR3 bases are TGTGCCAGCAGCCTCAGTGGGGAGGGACCCCATGGCTACACCTTC. Encoded protein: CASSLSGEGPHGYTF.